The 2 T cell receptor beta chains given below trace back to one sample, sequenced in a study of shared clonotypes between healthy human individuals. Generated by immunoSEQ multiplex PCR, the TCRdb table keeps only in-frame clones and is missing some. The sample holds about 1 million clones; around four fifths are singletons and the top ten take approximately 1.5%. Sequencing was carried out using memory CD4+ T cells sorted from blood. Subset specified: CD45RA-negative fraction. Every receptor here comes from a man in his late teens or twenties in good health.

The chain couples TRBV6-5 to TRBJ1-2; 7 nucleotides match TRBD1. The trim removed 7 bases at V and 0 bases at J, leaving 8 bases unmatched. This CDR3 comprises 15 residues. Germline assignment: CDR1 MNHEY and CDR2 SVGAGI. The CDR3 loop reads CASTSTGTSNYGYTF. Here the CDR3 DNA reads TGTGCCAGCACATCGACAGGGACCTCTAACTATGGCTACACCTTC.

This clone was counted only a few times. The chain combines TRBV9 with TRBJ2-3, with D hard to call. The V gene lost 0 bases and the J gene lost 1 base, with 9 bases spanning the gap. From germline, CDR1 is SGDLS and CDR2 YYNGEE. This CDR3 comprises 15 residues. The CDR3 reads CASSVEIRGTDTQYF. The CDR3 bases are TGTGCCAGCAGCGTAGAAATTCGGGGCACAGATACGCAGTATTTT.